These 24 T cell receptor beta chains came from one sample sequenced in a study of CD8 T cells in Susac syndrome. Random hexamers served to reverse transcribe roughly 0.45 to 1 ug RNA. Using its own MiXCR run on the immunoSEQ multiplex PCR reads, TCRdb lists one record per CDR3 protein. The table records 95,000 to 150,000 distinct CDR3 sequences, around 96% of them present only once. Sequences were obtained from CD8+ T cells from PBMCs. Receptors originate from a human donor with Susac syndrome.

The chain couples TRBV6-5 to TRBJ2-7; no clear D. CDR1 is MNHEY and CDR2 is SVGAGI in the germline V gene. V dropped 0 bases and J dropped 2 bases, with 8 bases sitting between them. The CDR3 loop spans 14 amino acids. CDR3 amino acids: CASSYSTGPYEQYF. The CDR3 DNA is TGTGCCAGCAGTTACTCGACCGGGCCCTACGAGCAGTACTTC.

This clonotype was counted once. The V call is TRBV2, the J call TRBJ1-2, with TRBD1 as a possible D gene (5 bases). V was pared by 3 bases and J by 2 bases, with 10 bases between. CDR1 is SNHLY and CDR2 is FYNNEI in the germline V gene. The CDR3 totals 14 residues. CDR3 sequence: CASSDAGRNYGYTF. CDR3 bases: TGTGCCAGCAGTGATGCGGGGCGCAACTATGGCTACACCTTC.

The chain uses TRBV7-9 and TRBJ2-7; maybe TRBD2 (5 bases). CDR1 is SEHNR and CDR2 is FQNEAQ in the germline V gene (reference sequence). Trimming pared 1 base from V and 6 bases from J, leaving 16 bases between. CDR3 size: 15 residues. The CDR3 region has the DNA TGTGCCAGCAGCTTAGGTTCGGCTAGCTACAGCGAGCAGTACTTC. It codes for CASSLGSASYSEQYF.

The chain couples TRBV7-9 to TRBJ2-1, with 10 bases lining up with TRBD2. In germline, CDR1 is SEHNR, CDR2 FQNEAQ (reference sequence). With V trimmed by 6 bases and J by 4 bases, 6 bases remained unmatched. The CDR3 consists of 15 residues. CDR3 nucleotide sequence: TGTGCCAGCAGACCCCTAGCGGGAGAGTACAATGAGCAGTTCTTC. Translating gives CASRPLAGEYNEQFF.

Only one count was recorded for this clonotype. The CDR3 is CSARGGPGGFGSPLHF. CDR3 nucleotides: TGCAGTGCTAGGGGGGGGCCAGGGGGCTTCGGTTCACCCCTCCACTTT. The chain joins TRBV20-1 to TRBJ1-6; 8 positions agree with TRBD1. CDR3 length: 16 amino acids. V trimming: 3 bases; J trimming: 9 bases; junction bases outside the gene matches: 13. From germline, CDR1 is DFQATT and CDR2 SNEGSKA (reference sequence).

This sequence joins TRBV10-3 and TRBJ2-7; D uncertain. In germline, CDR1 is ENHRY, CDR2 SYGVKD. The germline V and J ends were trimmed by 2 bases and 6 bases, with 5 bases remaining between them. The CDR3 has 11 residues. The CDR3 region is CAISEQFEQYF. The CDR3 nucleotides are TGTGCCATCAGTGAGCAGTTCGAGCAGTACTTC.

This chain joins TRBV30 and TRBJ2-1; D unresolved. The CDR3 runs 11 residues. V was clipped by 3 bases and J by 9 bases, with 9 bases between them. The V gene's germline CDR1 is GTSNPN and CDR2 SVGIG (reference sequence). CDR3: CAWRRGIEQFF. DNA of the CDR3: TGTGCCTGGAGGCGCGGTATTGAGCAGTTCTTC.

The chain has TRBV27 and TRBJ2-7; perhaps TRBD1 as D (5 bases). The V end was cut by 2 bases, the J end by 4 bases, with 9 bases between. CDR1 MNHEY and CDR2 SMNVEV come from the germline V gene (reference sequence). The CDR3 runs 13 residues. This chain's CDR3 is CASSLRRAYEQYF. The CDR3 DNA reads TGTGCCAGCAGTTTACGCAGGGCTTACGAGCAGTACTTC.

V and J are TRBV21-1 and TRBJ2-1; the table's D call, TRBD1, was not checked against the DNA. TRBV21-1 is flagged as a pseudogene. This CDR3 is built from 14 residues. The CDR3 spells CASSEVGQYNEQFF. CDR3 DNA sequence: TGTGCCAGCAGCGAAGTGGGGCAGTACAATGAGCAGTTCTTC.

This chain joins TRBV6-1 and TRBJ1-2; D ambiguous. The length of the CDR3 is 11 residues. The V end lost 7 bases, the J end lost 3 bases, and 6 bases lay between the germline ends. Germline assignment: CDR1 MNHNS and CDR2 SASEGT. The chain's CDR3 is CASTGDYGYTF. The DNA for the CDR3 is TGTGCCAGCACTGGGGACTATGGCTACACCTTC.

J is TRBJ1-1 and V is TRBV28; no firm D call. Trimming removed 5 bases from V and 5 bases from J, with 15 bases in between. Germline lookup yields CDR1 MDHEN and CDR2 SYDVKM. This CDR3 is built from 14 residues. The chain's CDR3 is CASSLLPRGTEAFF. Written as DNA, the CDR3 is TGTGCCAGCAGTCTCCTCCCCCGGGGAACTGAAGCTTTCTTT. The complete variable domain, with remaining parts taken from reference TRBV28 and TRBJ1-1, reads DVKVTQSSRYLVKRTGEKVFLECVQDMDHENMFWYRQDPGLGLRLIYFSYDVKMKEKGDIPEGYSVSREKKERFSLILESASTNQTSMYLCASSLLPRGTEAFFGQGTRLTVV.

V usage is TRBV5-6 and J usage is TRBJ1-1, with unresolved D. The germline gives CDR1 SGHDT, CDR2 YYEEEE. Trimming removed 4 bases at V and 1 base at J, with 5 bases between. The CDR3 covers 12 residues. The CDR3 sequence: CASSRGNTEAFF. The CDR3 coding sequence is TGTGCCAGCAGCCGAGGGAACACTGAAGCTTTCTTT.

CDR3 sequence (DNA): TGCAGCGTTGTGAAGGTCGATGAGCAGTTCTTC. This sequence encodes CSVVKVDEQFF. This chain connects TRBV29-1 to TRBJ2-1; D remains ambiguous. Germline V lookup: CDR1 SQVTM, CDR2 ANQGSEA. CDR3 size: 11 residues. The V gene lost 4 bases and the J gene lost 8 bases, with 9 bases spanning the gap.

This chain joins TRBV7-6 and TRBJ1-5, with 11 bases identical to TRBD1. The CDR3 covers 16 residues. V gave up 5 bases and J gave up 3 bases; unmatched junction bases: 6. The germline V gene encodes CDR1 SGHVS and CDR2 FNYEAQ. For the CDR3, the DNA is TGTGCCAGCAGCCCCGGGACAGGGGGTCCCAATCAGCCCCAGCATTTT. Its translation is CASSPGTGGPNQPQHF.

This chain connects TRBV16 to TRBJ1-2; no clear D. The V and J ends lost 1 base and 1 base respectively, with 10 bases between them. The V gene's germline CDR1 is KGHSY and CDR2 FQNENV. The CDR3 consists of 15 residues. CDR3 in DNA: TGTGCCAGCAGCCAATGGTTACGGGATAACTATGGCTACACCTTC. Translation gives CASSQWLRDNYGYTF.

The rearrangement uses TRBV20-1 and TRBJ2-1; D is unresolved. CDR3 length equals 14 residues. Trimming left V 3 bases short and J 0 bases short, with 9 bases between. Germline lookup yields CDR1 DFQATT and CDR2 SNEGSKA (reference sequence). The CDR3 spells CSARLLSSYNEQFF. DNA of the CDR3: TGCAGTGCTAGGCTCCTAAGCTCCTACAATGAGCAGTTCTTC.

The rearrangement joins TRBV6-1 to TRBJ2-1, with 7 bases that match TRBD2. CDR3 length: 16 amino acids. With V trimmed by 7 bases and J by 9 bases, 18 bases remained unmatched. The V gene's germline CDR1 is MNHNS and CDR2 SASEGT. The CDR3 coding sequence is TGTGCCAGCAAGGTGGGGGGGGACCCAGGGTGGAGTGAGCAGTTCTTC. Translating it yields CASKVGGDPGWSEQFF.

This chain uses TRBV25-1 with TRBJ2-1; no clear D. This CDR3 has 13 residues. Germline-derived CDR1 and CDR2 are MGHDK and SYGVNS. V was pared by 1 base and J by 8 bases, with 9 bases between. The CDR3 loop reads CASSESKLHEQFF. The CDR3 coding sequence is TGTGCCAGCAGTGAATCGAAGCTTCATGAGCAGTTCTTC.

V is TRBV18 and J is TRBJ2-4; D possibly matches TRBD1 or TRBD2 (5 bases each). Trimming took off 0 bases at V and 8 bases at J, with 11 bases between the two ends. CDR3 size: 14 residues. The germline V gene has CDR1 KGHSH and CDR2 LQKENI. CDR3 loop: CASSPPVGEHIQYF. The DNA of the CDR3 is TGTGCCAGCTCACCACCGGTGGGGGAGCACATTCAGTACTTC.

This chain uses TRBV6-5 with TRBJ2-5, with TRBD2 as a possible D gene (5 bases). The CDR3 is made up of 13 amino acids. Germline CDR1 MNHEY, CDR2 SVGAGI. Trimming removed 8 bases from V and 0 bases from J, with 10 bases in between. This chain's CDR3 is CASGGRYQETQYF. CDR3 DNA sequence: TGTGCCAGCGGCGGGCGGTACCAAGAGACCCAGTACTTC.

The chain recombines TRBV20-1 with TRBJ2-5; D unclear. The CDR3 contains 16 residues. V lost 4 bases and J 5 bases, leaving 23 bases between the germline ends. Per germline, CDR1 DFQATT and CDR2 SNEGSKA (reference sequence). CDR3 bases: TGCAGTGCTACCCCTTACTTGAAGGGCCCTGTGGAGACCCAGTACTTC. This sequence encodes CSATPYLKGPVETQYF.

CDR3 protein: CASSQVYRAELVKNIQYF. The CDR3 coding sequence is TGCGCCAGCAGCCAAGTCTACAGGGCGGAACTAGTCAAAAACATTCAGTACTTC. V usage is TRBV4-3 and J usage is TRBJ2-4, with a weak D call TRBD1 (6 bases). The CDR3 covers 18 residues. CDR1 is LGHNA, CDR2 YSLEER, per germline. Trimming pared 1 base from V and 3 bases from J, leaving 19 bases between.

The chain employs TRBV11-2 and TRBJ2-4; D ambiguous. Germline assignment: CDR1 SGHAT and CDR2 FQNNGV. The length of the CDR3 is 16 residues. V gave up 5 bases and J gave up 6 bases, with 20 bases separating them. The CDR3 DNA follows: TGTGCCAGCAGCCCCCCTCGCCCATCCAACAGAAACATTCAGTACTTC. This codes for CASSPPRPSNRNIQYF.

The rearrangement uses TRBV6-5 and TRBJ1-2, with 7 bases fitting TRBD1. Trimming took 5 bases from V and 5 from J; bases not matched to a gene: 5. Germline-derived CDR1 and CDR2 are MNHEY and SVGAGI. The CDR3 spans 13 residues. CDR3 protein: CASSPGQSYGYTF. CDR3 DNA sequence: TGTGCCAGCAGTCCGGGACAGTCGTATGGCTACACCTTC.